This T cell receptor (beta chain) appears in the sequencing data of a study of T cells after yellow fever vaccination. From germline, CDR1 is SQVTM and CDR2 ANQGSEA. The V and J ends lost 2 bases and 2 bases respectively, with 12 bases between them. The CDR3 is made up of 14 amino acids. Template switching with 5'RACE generated the TCR cDNA and added a universal primer site and UMIs. TCRdb used MiXCR to reprocess the 5' RACE reads, holding one entry per CDR3 protein. Here the sample spans 600,000 to 750,000 distinct CDR3 sequences, 10% to 15% being singletons. The clonotype comes from a man between 25 and 39 years old who received the YFV17D yellow fever vaccine. The J gene is TRBJ2-5, the V gene TRBV29-1; weak D call: TRBD1 (5 bases). The sample consisted of PBMCs, taken on the day of the yellow fever booster vaccination. This CDR3 reads CSVEKGQTQETQYF. The CDR3 nucleotides are TGCAGCGTTGAAAAAGGACAAACTCAAGAGACCCAGTACTTC.